Listed here are 18 T cell receptor beta chains from one sample, sequenced in a study of blood T cell repertoires in COVID-19. TCRdb keeps only in-frame clones here, not all; method: immunoSEQ multiplex PCR. In the table there are 280,000 or so clones, approximately 83% of which are singletons. The material sequenced was PBMCs or T cells enriched from blood (not recorded which). These receptors all come from a man aged 30-40 years who had recovered from COVID-19.

About this clone itself: The same CDR3 can be traced to other DNA sequences in this sample. This chain connects TRBV6-1 to TRBJ1-5, with TRBD1 as a possible D gene (5 bases). The germline V gene encodes CDR1 MNHNS and CDR2 SASEGT. The CDR3 runs 14 residues. Trimming removed 3 bases at V and 5 bases at J, with 11 bases between. As DNA, the CDR3 is TGTGCCAGCAGTGAGGTGGGAGGGGATCAGCCCCAGCATTTT. This sequence encodes CASSEVGGDQPQHF.

Comments on this clone: Relative to the germline gene, one junction end is altered; a read error may explain this. The rearrangement links TRBV11-2 to TRBJ2-4; the match to TRBD1 covers 7 bases. This CDR3 has 12 amino acids. Germline V gene sequence: CDR1 SGHAT, CDR2 FQNNGV. CDR3 DNA sequence: TGTGCCAGCAGCTCGACAGGGCTACCGCGGTATTTC. Translated: CASSSTGLPRYF. Full variable domain (missing parts from reference TRBV11-2 and TRBJ2-4): EAGVAQSPRYKIIEKRQSVAFWCNPISGHATLYWYQQILGQGPKLLIQFQNNGVVDDSQLPKDRFSAERLKGVDSTLKIQPAKLEDSAVYLCASSSTGLPRYFGAGTRLSVL.

The genes are TRBV9 and TRBJ2-1, with unresolved D. Trimming shortened V by 2 bases and J by 7 bases, and 13 bases separated the two germline ends. The CDR3 is made up of 14 amino acids. The germline CDR1 and CDR2 sequences are SGDLS and YYNGEE. For the CDR3, the DNA is TGTGCCAGCAGCGTTAACCCCCTCGAGAATGAGCAGTTCTTC. Protein product: CASSVNPLENEQFF.

J is TRBJ2-7 and V is TRBV15, with D possibly TRBD1 on 5 matching bases. Looked up from germline, CDR1 is LNHNV and CDR2 is YYDKDF (reference sequence). V lost 0 bases and J 4 bases, leaving 13 bases between the germline ends. CDR3 length equals 15 residues. The CDR3 DNA reads as TGTGCCACCAGCAGAGATCTGGGCAGACAGTACGAGCAGTACTTC. It encodes CATSRDLGRQYEQYF. Together with reference TRBV15 and TRBJ2-7, the CDR3 gives the full variable domain: DAMVIQNPRYQVTQFGKPVTLSCSQTLNHNVMYWYQQKSSQAPKLLFHYYDKDFNNEADTPDNFQSRRPNTSFCFLDIRSPGLGDTAMYLCATSRDLGRQYEQYFGPGTRLTVT.

V gene TRBV7-3 combines with J gene TRBJ1-1, with 7 bases identical to TRBD1. The CDR3 sequence is 13 residues long. Germline CDR1 is SGHTA and CDR2 is FQGTGA. Trimming cost V 8 bases and J 4 bases; bases outside gene matches: 7. The CDR3 spells CASGLQGSTEAFF. CDR3 nucleotides: TGTGCCAGCGGCCTACAGGGGTCCACTGAAGCTTTCTTT.

The rearrangement joins TRBV2 to TRBJ2-3, with D possibly TRBD1 on 5 matching bases. CDR3 length: 15 residues. Germline CDR1 is SNHLY and CDR2 is FYNNEI. V was trimmed by 4 bases and J by 0 bases, leaving 11 bases between them. CDR3 residues: CASSVLGVSTDTQYF. CDR3 nucleotide sequence: TGTGCCAGCAGTGTGTTAGGGGTTAGCACAGATACGCAGTATTTT.

J is TRBJ1-1 and V is TRBV4-2; maybe TRBD1 (6 bases). The ends were cut back, 3 bases at V and 10 bases at J, with 18 bases in the middle. The V gene's germline CDR1 is LGHNA and CDR2 YNFKEQ. The CDR3 sequence is 14 residues long. The CDR3 loop is CASSQRSGVVGAFF. CDR3 DNA: TGTGCCAGCAGCCAGCGGTCAGGGGTGGTAGGAGCTTTCTTT.

The V call is TRBV11-2, the J call TRBJ1-6; D is uncertain. The CDR3 extends over 16 amino acids. CDR1 SGHAT and CDR2 FQNNGV come from the germline V gene. V lost 4 bases to trimming and J lost 7 bases, with 17 bases between them. The CDR3: CASSSSTGRGNSPLHF. The DNA for the CDR3 is TGTGCCAGCAGCTCATCTACTGGGAGAGGGAATTCACCCCTCCACTTT.

J is TRBJ1-1 and V is TRBV4-1, with a weak D call TRBD1 (5 bases). CDR3 length: 14 residues. V lost 3 bases to trimming and J lost 4 bases, with 12 bases between them. Per germline, CDR1 MGHRA and CDR2 YSYEKL. The CDR3 DNA follows: TGCGCCAGCAGCCACCTGGGGGGAAGCACTGAAGCTTTCTTT. Translating it yields CASSHLGGSTEAFF.

The rearrangement links TRBV7-2 to TRBJ2-3, with D unclear. V was clipped by 0 bases and J by 2 bases, with 15 bases between them. Germline CDR1 and CDR2: SGHTA and FQGNSA. This CDR3 is built from 17 residues. CDR3 in DNA: TGTGCCAGCAGCTTAGCGTTGTTTTTGGAGCACACAGATACGCAGTATTTT. Translating gives CASSLALFLEHTDTQYF.

V usage is TRBV18 and J usage is TRBJ1-4; 11 bases are a match to TRBD1. The CDR3 has 16 residues. Per the germline V gene, CDR1 is KGHSH and CDR2 is LQKENI. J lost 7 bases, V lost 6 bases, and 10 bases had no gene match. CDR3 loop: CASSPTLGTGGEKLFF. The DNA for the CDR3 is TGTGCCAGCTCGCCTACCCTCGGGACAGGGGGTGAAAAACTGTTTTTT. Based on the CDR3 plus reference TRBV18 and TRBJ1-4, the full variable domain is NAGVMQNPRHLVRRRGQEARLRCSPMKGHSHVYWYRQLPEEGLKFMVYLQKENIIDESGMPKERFSAEFPKEGPSILRIQQVVRGDSAAYFCASSPTLGTGGEKLFFGSGTQLSVL.

The chain links TRBV18 to TRBJ2-4; D perhaps matches TRBD1 (5 bases). Trimming cost V 5 bases and J 5 bases, with 10 bases left between them. The CDR3 is 13 amino acids. Germline CDR1 reads KGHSH; CDR2 reads LQKENI. CDR3 sequence reads: CASSRQPENIQYF. The CDR3 DNA reads TGTGCCAGCTCAAGACAGCCCGAAAACATTCAGTACTTC.

The V gene is TRBV5-4, the J gene TRBJ1-1, with D perhaps matching TRBD1 (6 bases). From germline, CDR1 is SGHNT and CDR2 YYREEE (reference sequence). The CDR3 contains 16 residues. V was trimmed by 0 bases and J by 4 bases, leaving 16 bases between them. CDR3 sequence (DNA): TGTGCCAGCAGCTTGGCCGCTGGGGGCAGGGGCACTGAAGCTTTCTTT. Its translation is CASSLAAGGRGTEAFF.

The chain recombines TRBV27 with TRBJ1-2; TRBD1 matches at 8 bases. Unmatched junction bases numbered 8, after V lost 3 bases and J lost 8 bases. The CDR3 contains 14 residues. CDR1 MNHEY and CDR2 SMNVEV come from the germline V gene (reference sequence). In DNA, the CDR3 is TGTGCCAGCAGTTTCCTTCGGACAGGGTCCGGCTACACCTTC. It encodes CASSFLRTGSGYTF.

The chain couples TRBV27 to TRBJ2-5; 12 positions agree with TRBD2. Germline CDR1 reads MNHEY; CDR2 reads SMNVEV (reference sequence). V shed 2 bases and J 4 bases; nucleotides not matched to a gene: 5. This CDR3 is built from 16 residues. The CDR3 region has the DNA TGTGCCAGCAGTTTAAAGCTAGCGGGGGGGTCAGAGACCCAGTACTTC. Translating gives CASSLKLAGGSETQYF.

The chain links TRBV9 to TRBJ2-7; 11 bases line up with TRBD2. CDR3 size: 16 residues. The germline V gene encodes CDR1 SGDLS and CDR2 YYNGEE. V shed 4 bases and J 5 bases; nucleotides not matched to a gene: 11. CDR3: CASSPRLAGSENEQYF. The CDR3 DNA sequence: TGTGCCAGCAGCCCACGACTAGCGGGGAGTGAAAACGAGCAGTACTTC. The full variable domain, in which reference TRBV9 and TRBJ2-7 provide the parts outside the CDR3, is DSGVTQTPKHLITATGQRVTLRCSPRSGDLSVYWYQQSLDQGLQFLIQYYNGEERAKGNILERFSAQQFPDLHSELNLSSLELGDSALYFCASSPRLAGSENEQYFGPGTRLTVT.

The J gene is TRBJ2-5, the V gene TRBV2, with a weak D call TRBD2 (6 bases). This CDR3 has 14 amino acids. The V gene's germline CDR1 is SNHLY and CDR2 FYNNEI. The V and J ends lost 8 bases and 2 bases respectively, with 15 bases between them. The CDR3 DNA sequence: TGTGCCAGCGGGGGGTTCAGCGCACAAGAGACCCAGTACTTC. Translated: CASGGFSAQETQYF.

The J gene is TRBJ1-5, the V gene TRBV2; a weak D match, TRBD1 (5 bases). Trimming removed 2 bases from V and 6 bases from J, with 11 bases in between. CDR3 length: 14 amino acids. From germline, CDR1 is SNHLY and CDR2 FYNNEI. The CDR3 region is CASSEQGVGQPQHF. CDR3 sequence (DNA): TGTGCCAGCAGTGAACAAGGGGTGGGTCAGCCCCAGCATTTT.